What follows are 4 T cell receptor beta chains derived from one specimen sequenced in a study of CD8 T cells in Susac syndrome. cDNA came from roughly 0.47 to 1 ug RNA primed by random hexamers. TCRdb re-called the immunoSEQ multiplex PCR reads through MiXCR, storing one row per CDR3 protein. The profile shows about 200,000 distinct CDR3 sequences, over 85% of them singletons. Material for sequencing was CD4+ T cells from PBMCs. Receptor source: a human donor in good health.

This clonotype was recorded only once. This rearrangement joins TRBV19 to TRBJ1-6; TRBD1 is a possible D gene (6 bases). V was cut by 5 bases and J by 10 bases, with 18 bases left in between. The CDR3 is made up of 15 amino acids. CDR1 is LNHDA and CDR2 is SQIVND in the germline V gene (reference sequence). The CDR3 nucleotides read TGTGCCAGTAGTCTGTCGACAGGACCTAGATCACCCCTCCACTTT. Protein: CASSLSTGPRSPLHF.

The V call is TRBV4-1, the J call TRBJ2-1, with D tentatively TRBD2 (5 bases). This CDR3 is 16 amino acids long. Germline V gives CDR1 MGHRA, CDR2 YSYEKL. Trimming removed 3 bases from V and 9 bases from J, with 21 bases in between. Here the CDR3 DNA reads TGCGCCAGCAGCCATAACGACCCGGGGTCGTTCGGTGAGCAGTTCTTC. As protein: CASSHNDPGSFGEQFF.

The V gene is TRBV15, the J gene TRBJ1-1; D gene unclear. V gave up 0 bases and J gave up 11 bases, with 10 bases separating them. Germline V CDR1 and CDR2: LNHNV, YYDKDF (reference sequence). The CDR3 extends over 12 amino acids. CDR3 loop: CATSRDREGAFF. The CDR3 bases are TGTGCCACCAGCAGAGATAGGGAGGGCGCTTTCTTT.

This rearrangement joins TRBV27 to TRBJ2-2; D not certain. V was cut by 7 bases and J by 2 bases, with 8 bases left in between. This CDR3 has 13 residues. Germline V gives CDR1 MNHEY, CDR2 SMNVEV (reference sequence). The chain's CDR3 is CASKLRNTGELFF. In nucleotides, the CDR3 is TGTGCCAGCAAGCTAAGAAACACCGGGGAGCTGTTTTTT.